This T cell receptor (beta chain) came from a study of cytomegalovirus exposure and HLA in healthy donors (dated by TCRdb to about 2017). Notes on the research overall: An earlier analysis of 587 of the donors reported about 260 Gb of sequence data and 90 million to 120 million unique TCR beta sequences obtained from some 200 million T cells. Around 320 gigabases of sequencing data and approximately 93 million unique TCR sequences were included in an early release covering over 600 HLA-typed donors. Among the roughly 400 genotyped donors, approximately 81% belonged to the genetic ancestry cluster associated with self-reported Caucasian donors. The study aimed to test whether cataloging public T cell receptors could reveal signatures of past pathogen exposure. The study profiled the T cell repertoires of about 720 subjects by immunosequencing and related them to cytomegalovirus serostatus. In addition to the first cohort of 650 to 750 subjects, a separate validation cohort of some 120 different subjects was used. To predict cytomegalovirus infection status, the study combined high-throughput TCR immunosequencing, statistical association of individual TCRs with disease status, and machine learning. A later analysis re-analyzed previously published TCR beta repertoires from 660 or so donors and added high-resolution HLA genotyping to study TCR occurrence patterns. The later analysis used no new phenotypic data to find candidate immune exposures, relying instead on TCR beta sequences and their occurrence across donors. To decide whether each TCR beta V gene segment behaved as functional or pseudogenic, an earlier analysis of several hundred of the donors relied on high-throughput TCR beta sequencing. Alongside the repertoire data, information on donor age, sex, ethnicity and CMV serostatus was compiled. Genome-wide SNP genotypes for about 65% of the 666 donors were used in a later genetic analysis, which treated that subset as a discovery cohort. All discovery cohort repertoires had been generated using a single sequencing platform. HLA typing covered class I and class II loci at four-digit resolution. The number of donors typed differed by locus, with roughly 620-640 for A, B, C, DRB1 and DQB1, 522 for DQA1, some 570 for DPA1, and approximately 470 for DPB1. Because of strong linkage in the cohort, roughly five DR-DQ haplotypes were treated as single units for association and clustering. Across around 400 genotyped donors of the cohort, an average of about 250,000 unique TCR beta nucleotide sequences per donor were sequenced, and roughly 20% of those sequences were non-productive.

The germline V gene gives CDR1 as SGHRS and CDR2 as YFSETQ. From the cysteine up to the phenylalanine, the CDR3 has a length of 18 residues. CDR3 DNA is the only sequence kept; it has 54 bases, read in frame from the first base. Deletion took 4 bases off V and 4 bases off J, with a span of 24 bases between the germline ends. The library was produced with the immunoSEQ multiplex PCR assay. For the multiplex PCR, a mixture combining 60 forward primers for TCR Vbeta segments and 13 reverse primers for TCR Jbeta segments was used. The CDR3 region of rearranged TCR beta genes was amplified from genomic DNA by a multiplex PCR assay. On the Illumina HiSeq System, the amplified TCR beta libraries were sequenced as 87-base-pair reads. In the original analysis: In a later analysis, tens of millions of unique TCR beta chains were counted across the 666 repertoires, and around 10 million of these chains were shared by at least two donors. To remove PCR and sequencing errors, raw reads were error-corrected and collapsed into unique sequences using a nearest-neighbor algorithm that merged closely related sequences. CDR3 sequences were aligned to IMGT reference sequences to assign V, D and J gene segments. For a sequence to be retained, a match of at least six nucleotides to both a V gene segment and a J gene segment was required. A rearrangement was called productive if the CDR3 had no stop codons and remained in frame with V and J, and every other rearrangement was called non-productive. Following IMGT convention, CDR3 was defined as the stretch from the second conserved V-encoded cysteine to the conserved J-encoded phenylalanine. In an earlier analysis of more than 550 of the donors, sequences lacking an unambiguous match to a single V gene segment were excluded. In an earlier analysis of approximately 590 of the donors, V segments were called functional above 56.7% productive rearrangements and were called segregating when the between-donor standard deviation exceeded 5%. A statistical classification framework was built for diagnosing cytomegalovirus status from the catalog of TCR beta chain sequences. V and J gene assignment, in a later analysis, came from comparing TCR nucleotide sequences with IMGT/GENE-DB human TR gene sequences. The TCRdist pipeline was used in a later analysis to assign CDR3 sequences and most-parsimonious VDJ recombination scenarios. In a later analysis, each TCR beta chain was defined by its CDR3 amino acid sequence together with its V-gene family, and reads lacking a unique V-gene family were excluded. To address suspected cross-contamination and a sequencing artifact, a later analysis removed under 600 highly shared, low-generation-probability nucleotide sequences. For each public chain, a later analysis derived a clonal expansion index from normalized ranks of inferred template counts within each repertoire. In a later analysis, generation probabilities were computed with a VDJ recombination model fitted to out-of-frame rearrangements, and the resulting probabilities were checked against IGoR. Hypergeometric tests were used in a later analysis to score TCR-TCR, TCR-HLA and TCR-CMV co-occurrence, with a repertoire-size bias correction applied to the TCR pairs. False discovery rates were estimated in a later analysis by permuting HLA or CMV assignments 20 times. In a later analysis, co-occurring TCRs were grouped with DBSCAN, and TCRdist sequence similarity was added when clustering was performed within HLA-allele-positive subsets. For co-occurrence clustering, repertoires with fewer than 30,000 or more than 120,000 public chains were excluded, along with roughly 5 repertoires with anomalous nucleotide sharing. TCRdb's version of the immuneACCESS table is confined to in-frame rearrangements and falls short of the full clone set. An unresolved V gene accounts for under half of the shortfall where checked; the remainder is of unknown origin. The V and J calls and clone size are taken from that table; D and trimming were inferred from the DNA. The sample table shows roughly 120,000 clones, and roughly 9% are seen once. The ten top clones hold 2.5% to 3.5% of the sample.

This clone was observed a handful of times. Its antigen has not been determined. The record has no base qualities; no much larger clone is one base away. The cohort comprised around 690 healthy bone marrow donors. All cohort members were sampled while nominally healthy, although unrecorded immune exposures were likely present. The donor tested CMV seronegative, placing the donor among the 350 to 400 seronegative members of the cohort. Every donor gave a peripheral blood sample, and the peripheral blood mononuclear cells from that sample were used for TCR beta sequencing. Genomic DNA extraction from the blood cell samples was performed with the Qiagen DNeasy Blood Extraction Kit. The study at large found these results: The study gave a list of under 200 TCR beta chains associated with cytomegalovirus. Most CMV-associated TCR beta chains appeared to be HLA-restricted in a later analysis, and the HLA associations seemed to be driven largely by CMV exposure. In an earlier analysis of some 540 of the donors, most TCR beta V segments appeared in productive rearrangements about 87% or about 30% of the time, broadly matching IMGT annotations. The authors suggested that the approach could potentially be extended to other disease states and immunological phenotypes. In a later analysis, some 17,000 TCR beta sequences were associated with specific HLA alleles at a false discovery rate of 0.05. A group of highly shared sequence variants was considered likely to be a technical artifact of the sequencing pipeline. In a later analysis, HLA-associated TCR beta chains were found to be more clonally expanded and to have lower generation probabilities than equally common non-associated chains. Three of the identified cytomegalovirus-associated TCR beta chains were confirmed in vitro to be specific for cytomegalovirus antigens. HLA typing was unavailable for some donors at each locus, so association tests used only the typed subset. Correlated functional status among segregating V segments might be attributable to linkage disequilibrium, but an unknown experimental factor could not be ruled out. CMV serostatus was the only immune exposure information available for the cohort. Most TCR sequences were seen in very few donors, while some public TCRs were found in many individuals. In a later analysis, several top co-occurrence clusters were reported to appear linked to parvovirus B19, influenza, CMV and Epstein-Barr virus. In this cohort, only TCR beta chains were sequenced, and detectable features were limited by the absence of alpha or paired-chain data. Roughly uniform sequencing depth across donors was assumed in presence/absence analyses, although this assumption may not hold. Cytomegalovirus status was reported to be diagnosed by the classifier with high specificity and sensitivity in both the original and validation cohorts. Some IMGT-functional V segments, including TRBV6-2 and TRBV6-3, could not be told apart with the 87-base-pair reads, so those segments were excluded. In a later analysis, the rate of TCR association differed among HLA loci, with DRB1 alleles having the most associated TCRs and HLA-C alleles having the fewest. Compared with the approximately 670-donor mean, donors in an Asian-associated ancestry cluster had fewer N-insertions in productive TCRs, according to a later genetic analysis. A further reported finding was that TCR beta sequences accurately predicted the HLA-A and HLA-B alleles for most subjects in the first cohort. The earlier analysis of almost 600 of the donors excluded 15 to 20 rarely observed V segments, including chromosome 9 orphons, because counts were too low. A later genetic analysis associated a missense DCLRE1C variant with V-gene and J-gene trimming of TCR beta chains, and an independent cohort replicated the association. Assigning TCR associations to individual alleles was difficult when HLA alleles, especially DR and DQ, strongly co-occurred.

This sequence uses TRBV5-1 and TRBJ2-4; TRBD1 could be the D gene, as 6 bases match. The sequence derives from a man aged 25 to 40 in good health and CMV-seronegative. Sequenced material: PBMCs. The CDR3: CASSVARQVPGLKNIQYF. The nucleotides read TGCGCCAGCAGCGTCGCGAGACAGGTCCCTGGGCTGAAAAACATTCAGTACTTC.